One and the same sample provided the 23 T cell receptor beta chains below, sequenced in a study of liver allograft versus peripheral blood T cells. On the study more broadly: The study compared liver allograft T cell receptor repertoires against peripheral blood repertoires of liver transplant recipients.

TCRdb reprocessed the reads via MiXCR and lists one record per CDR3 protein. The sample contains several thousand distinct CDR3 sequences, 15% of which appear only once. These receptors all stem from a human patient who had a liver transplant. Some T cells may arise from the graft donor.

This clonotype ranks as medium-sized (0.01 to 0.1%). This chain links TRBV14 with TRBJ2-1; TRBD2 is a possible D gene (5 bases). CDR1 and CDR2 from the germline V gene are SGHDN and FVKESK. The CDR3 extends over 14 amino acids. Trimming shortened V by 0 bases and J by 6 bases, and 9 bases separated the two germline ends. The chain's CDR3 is CASSQEVASNEQFF. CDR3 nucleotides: TGTGCCAGCAGCCAAGAGGTAGCGTCCAATGAGCAGTTCTTC.

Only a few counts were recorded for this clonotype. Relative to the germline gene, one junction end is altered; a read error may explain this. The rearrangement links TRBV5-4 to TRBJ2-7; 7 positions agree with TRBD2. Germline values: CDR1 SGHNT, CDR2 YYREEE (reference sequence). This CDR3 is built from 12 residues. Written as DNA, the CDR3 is TGTGCCAGCAGCTTGGCCCGGGGGGTTGAAGACTTC. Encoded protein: CASSLARGVEDF.

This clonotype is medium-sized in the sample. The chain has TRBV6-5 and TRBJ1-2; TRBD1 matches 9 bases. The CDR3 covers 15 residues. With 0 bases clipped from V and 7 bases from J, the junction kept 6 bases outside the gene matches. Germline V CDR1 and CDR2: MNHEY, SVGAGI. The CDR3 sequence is CASSYSPQGASGYTF. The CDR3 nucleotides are TGTGCCAGCAGTTACTCTCCACAGGGGGCCAGTGGCTACACCTTC.

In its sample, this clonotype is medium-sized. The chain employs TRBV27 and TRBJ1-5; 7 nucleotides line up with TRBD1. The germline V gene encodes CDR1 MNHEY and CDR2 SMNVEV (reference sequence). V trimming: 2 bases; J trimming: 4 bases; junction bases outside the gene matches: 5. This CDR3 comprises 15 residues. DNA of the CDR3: TGTGCCAGCAGTTTAAACAGGGGTGGTAATCAGCCCCAGCATTTT. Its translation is CASSLNRGGNQPQHF.

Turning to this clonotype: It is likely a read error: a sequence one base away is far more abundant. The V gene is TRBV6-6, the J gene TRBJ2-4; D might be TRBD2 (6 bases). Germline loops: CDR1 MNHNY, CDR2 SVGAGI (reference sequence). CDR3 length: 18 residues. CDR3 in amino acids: CAISESSGLGEAKNIQYF. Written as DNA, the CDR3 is TGTGCCATCAGTGAGTCGTCGGGACTCGGGGAAGCCAAAAACATTCAGTACTTC.

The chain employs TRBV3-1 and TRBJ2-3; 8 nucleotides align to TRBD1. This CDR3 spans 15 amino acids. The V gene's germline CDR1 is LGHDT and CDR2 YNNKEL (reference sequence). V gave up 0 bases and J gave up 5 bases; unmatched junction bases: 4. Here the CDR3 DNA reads TGTGCCAGCAGCCAAGATCAGGGGGCCAGAGATACGCAGTATTTT. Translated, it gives CASSQDQGARDTQYF.

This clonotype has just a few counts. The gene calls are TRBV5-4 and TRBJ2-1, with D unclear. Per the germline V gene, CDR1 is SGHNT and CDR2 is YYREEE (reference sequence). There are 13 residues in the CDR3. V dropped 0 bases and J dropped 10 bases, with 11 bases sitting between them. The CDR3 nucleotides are TGTGCCAGCAGCTTGGCCGGTCGCCCCGAGCAGTTCTTC. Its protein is CASSLAGRPEQFF.

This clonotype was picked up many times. This CDR3 reads CASSLMTGGRAFF. The CDR3, as DNA: TGTGCCAGCAGCTTAATGACAGGGGGCCGCGCTTTCTTT. This chain uses TRBV7-2 with TRBJ1-1, with 10 bases matching TRBD1. This CDR3 region has 13 residues. Trimming removed 2 bases from V and 11 bases from J; junction bases left unmatched: 5. Germline V gene data show CDR1 as SGHTA and CDR2 as FQGNSA.

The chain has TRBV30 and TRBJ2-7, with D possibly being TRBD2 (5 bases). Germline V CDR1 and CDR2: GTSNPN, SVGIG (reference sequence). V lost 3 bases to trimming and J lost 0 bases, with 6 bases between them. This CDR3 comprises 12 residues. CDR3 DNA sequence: TGTGCCTGGAGGGGAGCCTCCTACGAGCAGTACTTC. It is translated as CAWRGASYEQYF.

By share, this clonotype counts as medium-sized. The CDR3 spells CASSDPGLAGTNTGELFF. The CDR3 coding sequence is TGTGCCAGCAGTGATCCGGGACTAGCGGGAACGAACACCGGGGAGCTGTTTTTT. This chain connects TRBV6-5 to TRBJ2-2; TRBD2 agrees at 13 bases. V gave up 5 bases and J gave up 0 bases; unmatched junction bases: 6. CDR3 size: 18 residues. CDR1 is MNHEY, CDR2 SVGAGI, per germline.

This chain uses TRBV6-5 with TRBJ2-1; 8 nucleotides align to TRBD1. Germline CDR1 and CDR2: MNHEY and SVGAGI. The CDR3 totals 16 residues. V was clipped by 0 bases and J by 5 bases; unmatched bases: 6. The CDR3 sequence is CASSYSEGRGHNEQFF. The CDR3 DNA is TGTGCCAGCAGTTACTCCGAGGGCAGGGGGCACAATGAGCAGTTCTTC.

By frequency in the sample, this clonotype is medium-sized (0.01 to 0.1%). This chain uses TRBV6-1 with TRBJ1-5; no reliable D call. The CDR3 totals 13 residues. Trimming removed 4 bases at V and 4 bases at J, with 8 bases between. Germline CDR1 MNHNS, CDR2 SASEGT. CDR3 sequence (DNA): TGTGCCAGCAGTGTCCTCAAGAATCAGCCCCAGCATTTT. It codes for CASSVLKNQPQHF.

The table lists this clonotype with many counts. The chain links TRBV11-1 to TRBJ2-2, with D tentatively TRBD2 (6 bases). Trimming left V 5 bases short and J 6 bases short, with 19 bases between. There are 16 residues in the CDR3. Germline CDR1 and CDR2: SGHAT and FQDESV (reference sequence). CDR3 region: CASSRAGMGGAGELFF. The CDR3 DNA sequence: TGTGCCAGCAGCCGAGCCGGAATGGGCGGGGCCGGGGAGCTGTTTTTT.

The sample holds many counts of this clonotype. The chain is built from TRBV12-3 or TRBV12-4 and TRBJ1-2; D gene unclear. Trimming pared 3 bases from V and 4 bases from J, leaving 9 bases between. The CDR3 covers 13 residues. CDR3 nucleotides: TGTGCCAGCAGTTTCGAGGATTTCTATGGCTACACCTTC. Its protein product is CASSFEDFYGYTF.

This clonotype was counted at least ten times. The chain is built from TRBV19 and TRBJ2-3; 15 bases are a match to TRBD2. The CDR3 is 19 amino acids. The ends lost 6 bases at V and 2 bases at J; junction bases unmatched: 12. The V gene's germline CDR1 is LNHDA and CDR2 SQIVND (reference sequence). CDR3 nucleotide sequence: TGTGCCAGTAGCAGGACTAGCGGGAGGGTCCTGGGGAACACAGATACGCAGTATTTT. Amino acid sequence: CASSRTSGRVLGNTDTQYF. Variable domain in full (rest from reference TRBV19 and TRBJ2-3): DGGITQSPKYLFRKEGQNVTLSCEQNLNHDAMYWYRQDPGQGLRLIYYSQIVNDFQKGDIAEGYSVSREKKESFPLTVTSAQKNPTAFYLCASSRTSGRVLGNTDTQYFGPGTRLTVL.

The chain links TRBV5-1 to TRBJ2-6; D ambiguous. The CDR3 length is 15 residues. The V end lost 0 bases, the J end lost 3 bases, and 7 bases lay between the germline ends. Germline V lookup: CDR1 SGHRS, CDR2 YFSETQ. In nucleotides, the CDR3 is TGCGCCAGCAGCTTGGATCTCCGTGGGGCCAACGTCCTGACTTTC. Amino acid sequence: CASSLDLRGANVLTF.

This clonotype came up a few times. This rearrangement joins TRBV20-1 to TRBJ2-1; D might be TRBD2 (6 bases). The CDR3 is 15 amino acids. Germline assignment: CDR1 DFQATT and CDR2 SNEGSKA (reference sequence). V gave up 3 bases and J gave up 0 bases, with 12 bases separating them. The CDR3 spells CSARGRTTSYNEQFF. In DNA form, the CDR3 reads TGCAGTGCTAGGGGGCGGACTACCTCCTACAATGAGCAGTTCTTC.

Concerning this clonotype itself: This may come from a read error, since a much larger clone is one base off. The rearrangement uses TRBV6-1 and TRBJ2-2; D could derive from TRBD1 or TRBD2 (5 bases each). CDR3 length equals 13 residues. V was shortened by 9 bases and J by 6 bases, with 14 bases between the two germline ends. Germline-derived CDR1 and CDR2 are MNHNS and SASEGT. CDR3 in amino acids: CASMKRGAGELFF. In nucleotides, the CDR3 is TGTGCCAGTATGAAACGGGGCGCCGGGGAGCTGTTTTTT.

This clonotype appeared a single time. The CDR3 reads CASSQPGQGAERSSYEQYF. In DNA form, the CDR3 reads TGTGCCAGCAGTCAGCCGGGACAGGGGGCCGAACGGAGCTCCTACGAGCAGTACTTC. The rearrangement uses TRBV11-2 and TRBJ2-7; 12 bases match TRBD1. The length of the CDR3 is 19 residues. Germline V gene data show CDR1 as SGHAT and CDR2 as FQNNGV. Trimming cost V 6 bases and J 0 bases; bases outside gene matches: 15.

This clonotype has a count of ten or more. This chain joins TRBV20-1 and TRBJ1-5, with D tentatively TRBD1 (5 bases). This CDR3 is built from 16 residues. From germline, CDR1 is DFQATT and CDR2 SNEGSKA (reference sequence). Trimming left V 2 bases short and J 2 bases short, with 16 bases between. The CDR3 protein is CSARNPQSGGNQPQHF. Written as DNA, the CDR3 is TGCAGTGCTAGAAACCCCCAATCGGGGGGCAATCAGCCCCAGCATTTT.

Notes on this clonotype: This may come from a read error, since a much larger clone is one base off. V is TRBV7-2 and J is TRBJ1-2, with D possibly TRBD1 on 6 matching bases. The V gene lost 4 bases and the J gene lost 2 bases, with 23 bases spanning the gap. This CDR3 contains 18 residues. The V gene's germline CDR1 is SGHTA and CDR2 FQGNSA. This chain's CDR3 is CASSSVGGLGMVNYGYTF. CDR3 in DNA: TGTGCCAGCAGCTCCGTGGGGGGGCTGGGAATGGTGAACTATGGCTACACCTTC. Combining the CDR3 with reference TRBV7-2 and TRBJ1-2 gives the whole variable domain GAGVSQSPSNKVTEKGKDVELRCDPISGHTALYWYRQSLGQGLEFLIYFQGNSAPDKSGLPSDRFSAERTGGSVSTLTIQRTQQEDSAVYLCASSSVGGLGMVNYGYTFGSGTRLTVV.

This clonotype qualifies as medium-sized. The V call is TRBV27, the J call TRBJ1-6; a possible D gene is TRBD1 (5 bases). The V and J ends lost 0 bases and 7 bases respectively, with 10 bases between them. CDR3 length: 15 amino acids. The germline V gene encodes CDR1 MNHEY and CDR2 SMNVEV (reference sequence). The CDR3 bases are TGTGCCAGCAGTTTATCCGGCAGGGCAAATTCACCCCTCCACTTT. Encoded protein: CASSLSGRANSPLHF.

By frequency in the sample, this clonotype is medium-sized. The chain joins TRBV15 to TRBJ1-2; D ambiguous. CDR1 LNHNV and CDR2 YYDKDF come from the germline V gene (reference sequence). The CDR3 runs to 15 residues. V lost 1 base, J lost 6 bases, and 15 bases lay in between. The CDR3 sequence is CATSRVRQAAHGYTF. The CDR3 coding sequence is TGTGCCACCAGCAGAGTAAGGCAGGCCGCCCATGGCTACACCTTC.